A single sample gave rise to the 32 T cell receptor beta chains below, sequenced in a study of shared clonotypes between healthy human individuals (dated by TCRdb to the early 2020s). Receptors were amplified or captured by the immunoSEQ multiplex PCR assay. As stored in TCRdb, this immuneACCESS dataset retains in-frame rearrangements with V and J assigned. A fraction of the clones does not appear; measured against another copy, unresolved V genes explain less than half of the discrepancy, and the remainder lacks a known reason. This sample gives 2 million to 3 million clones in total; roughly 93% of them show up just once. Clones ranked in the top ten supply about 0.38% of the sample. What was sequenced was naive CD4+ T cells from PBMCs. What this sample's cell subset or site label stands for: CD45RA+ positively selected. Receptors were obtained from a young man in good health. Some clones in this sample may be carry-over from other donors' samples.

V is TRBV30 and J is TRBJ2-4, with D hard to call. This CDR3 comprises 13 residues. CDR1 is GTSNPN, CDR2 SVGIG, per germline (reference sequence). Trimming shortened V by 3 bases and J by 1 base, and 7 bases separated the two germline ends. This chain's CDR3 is CAWRQSAKNIQYF. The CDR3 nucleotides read TGTGCCTGGAGACAGAGCGCCAAAAACATTCAGTACTTC.

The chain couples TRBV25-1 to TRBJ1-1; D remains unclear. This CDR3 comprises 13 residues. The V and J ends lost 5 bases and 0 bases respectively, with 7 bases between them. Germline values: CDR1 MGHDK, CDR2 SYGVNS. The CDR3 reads CASSPGLNTEAFF. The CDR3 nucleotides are TGTGCCAGCAGTCCGGGGTTGAACACTGAAGCTTTCTTT.

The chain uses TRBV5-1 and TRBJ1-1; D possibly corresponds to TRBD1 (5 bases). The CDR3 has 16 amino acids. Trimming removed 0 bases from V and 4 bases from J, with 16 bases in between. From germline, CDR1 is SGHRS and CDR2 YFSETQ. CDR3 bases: TGCGCCAGCAGCTTGGCCCGTGGGGGAGTGGGCACTGAAGCTTTCTTT. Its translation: CASSLARGGVGTEAFF.

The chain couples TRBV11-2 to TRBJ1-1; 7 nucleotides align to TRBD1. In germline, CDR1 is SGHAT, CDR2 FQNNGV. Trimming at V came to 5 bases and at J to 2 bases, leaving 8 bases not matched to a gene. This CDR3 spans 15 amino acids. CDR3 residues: CASSPWGTANTEAFF. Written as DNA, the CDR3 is TGTGCCAGCAGCCCCTGGGGGACAGCTAACACTGAAGCTTTCTTT. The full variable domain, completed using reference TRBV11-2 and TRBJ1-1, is EAGVAQSPRYKIIEKRQSVAFWCNPISGHATLYWYQQILGQGPKLLIQFQNNGVVDDSQLPKDRFSAERLKGVDSTLKIQPAKLEDSAVYLCASSPWGTANTEAFFGQGTRLTVV.

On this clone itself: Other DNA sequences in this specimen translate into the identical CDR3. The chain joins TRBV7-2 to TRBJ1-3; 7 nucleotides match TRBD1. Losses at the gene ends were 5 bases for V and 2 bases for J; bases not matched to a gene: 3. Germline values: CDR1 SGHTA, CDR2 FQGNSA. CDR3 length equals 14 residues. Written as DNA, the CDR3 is TGTGCCAGCAGCCCTGACAGGGCTGGAAACACCATATATTTT. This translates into CASSPDRAGNTIYF.

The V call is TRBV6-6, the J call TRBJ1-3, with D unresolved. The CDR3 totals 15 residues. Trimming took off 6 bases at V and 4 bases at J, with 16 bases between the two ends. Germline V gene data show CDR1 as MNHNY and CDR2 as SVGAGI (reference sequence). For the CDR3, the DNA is TGTGCCAGCAGCGGCCCGGGCCGCGGAGGAAACACCATATATTTT. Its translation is CASSGPGRGGNTIYF.

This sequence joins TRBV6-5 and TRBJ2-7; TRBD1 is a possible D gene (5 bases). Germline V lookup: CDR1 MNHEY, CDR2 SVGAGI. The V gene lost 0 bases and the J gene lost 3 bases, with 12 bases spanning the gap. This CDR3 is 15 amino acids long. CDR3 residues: CASSYSGHGNYEQYF. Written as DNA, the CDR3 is TGTGCCAGCAGTTACTCTGGACACGGTAACTACGAGCAGTACTTC.

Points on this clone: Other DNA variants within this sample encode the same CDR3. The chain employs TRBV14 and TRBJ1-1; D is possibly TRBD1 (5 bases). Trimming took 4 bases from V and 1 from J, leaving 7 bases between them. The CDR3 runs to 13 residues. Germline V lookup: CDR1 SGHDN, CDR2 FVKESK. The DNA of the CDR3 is TGTGCCAGCAGCCTGGGACCGAACACTGAAGCTTTCTTT. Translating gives CASSLGPNTEAFF. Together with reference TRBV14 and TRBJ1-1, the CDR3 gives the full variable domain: EAGVTQFPSHSVIEKGQTVTLRCDPISGHDNLYWYRRVMGKEIKFLLHFVKESKQDESGMPNNRFLAERTGGTYSTLKVQPAELEDSGVYFCASSLGPNTEAFFGQGTRLTVV.

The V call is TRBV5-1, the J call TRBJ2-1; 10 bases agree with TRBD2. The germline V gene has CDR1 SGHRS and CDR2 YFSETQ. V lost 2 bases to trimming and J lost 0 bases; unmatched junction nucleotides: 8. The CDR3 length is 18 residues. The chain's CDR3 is CASSFASGSASSYNEQFF. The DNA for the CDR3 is TGCGCCAGCAGCTTTGCTAGCGGGAGCGCTAGCTCCTACAATGAGCAGTTCTTC.

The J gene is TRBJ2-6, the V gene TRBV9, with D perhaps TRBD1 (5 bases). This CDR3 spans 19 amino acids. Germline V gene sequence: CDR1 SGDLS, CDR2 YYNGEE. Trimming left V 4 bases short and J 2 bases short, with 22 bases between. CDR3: CASSPRTVDTRTGANVLTF. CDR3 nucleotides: TGTGCCAGCAGCCCACGGACCGTGGACACCAGAACTGGGGCCAACGTCCTGACTTTC.

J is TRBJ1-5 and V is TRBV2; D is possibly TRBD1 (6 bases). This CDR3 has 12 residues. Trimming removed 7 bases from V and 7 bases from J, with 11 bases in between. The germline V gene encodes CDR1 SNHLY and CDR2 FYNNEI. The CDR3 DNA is TGTGCCAGCACGGGGGGCAGCCAGCCCCAGCATTTT. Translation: CASTGGSQPQHF.

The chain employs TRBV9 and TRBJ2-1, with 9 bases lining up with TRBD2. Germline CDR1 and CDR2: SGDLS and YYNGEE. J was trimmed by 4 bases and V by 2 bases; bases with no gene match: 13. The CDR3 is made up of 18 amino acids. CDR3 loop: CASSVRGGLAFNYNEQFF. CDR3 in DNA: TGTGCCAGCAGCGTCAGGGGGGGACTAGCATTTAATTACAATGAGCAGTTCTTC.

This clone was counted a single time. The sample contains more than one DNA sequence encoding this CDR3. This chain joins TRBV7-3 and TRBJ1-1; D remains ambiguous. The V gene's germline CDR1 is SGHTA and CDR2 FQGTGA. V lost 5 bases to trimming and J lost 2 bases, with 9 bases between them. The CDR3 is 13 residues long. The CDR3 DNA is TGTGCCAGCAGCCTACAAGTTAACACTGAAGCTTTCTTT. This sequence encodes CASSLQVNTEAFF.

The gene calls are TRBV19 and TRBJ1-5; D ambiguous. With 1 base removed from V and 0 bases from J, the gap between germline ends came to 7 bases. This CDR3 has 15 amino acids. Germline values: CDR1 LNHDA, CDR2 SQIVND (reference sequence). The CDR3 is CASSIVAPSNQPQHF. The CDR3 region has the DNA TGTGCCAGTAGTATAGTAGCCCCTAGCAATCAGCCCCAGCATTTT.

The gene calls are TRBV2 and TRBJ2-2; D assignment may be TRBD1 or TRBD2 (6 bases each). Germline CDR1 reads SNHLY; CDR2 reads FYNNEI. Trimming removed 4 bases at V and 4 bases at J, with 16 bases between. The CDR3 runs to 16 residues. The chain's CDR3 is CASSGMGGRGTGELFF. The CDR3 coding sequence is TGTGCCAGCAGTGGGATGGGGGGCCGGGGCACCGGGGAGCTGTTTTTT.

CDR3 sequence (DNA): TGCGCCAGCAGCTTTGGGCTAGCGAGCCCCTACGAGCAGTACTTC. Its protein product is CASSFGLASPYEQYF. The chain has TRBV5-1 and TRBJ2-7; maybe TRBD2 (6 bases). V lost 2 bases to trimming and J lost 2 bases, with 14 bases between them. The length of the CDR3 is 15 residues. Germline V lookup: CDR1 SGHRS, CDR2 YFSETQ.

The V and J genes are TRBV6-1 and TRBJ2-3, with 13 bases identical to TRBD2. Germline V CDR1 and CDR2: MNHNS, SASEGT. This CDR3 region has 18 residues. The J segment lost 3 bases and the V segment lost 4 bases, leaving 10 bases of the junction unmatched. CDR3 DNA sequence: TGTGCCAGCAGTGTTGGCAAGACTAGCGGGAGGAGGACAGATACGCAGTATTTT. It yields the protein CASSVGKTSGRRTDTQYF.

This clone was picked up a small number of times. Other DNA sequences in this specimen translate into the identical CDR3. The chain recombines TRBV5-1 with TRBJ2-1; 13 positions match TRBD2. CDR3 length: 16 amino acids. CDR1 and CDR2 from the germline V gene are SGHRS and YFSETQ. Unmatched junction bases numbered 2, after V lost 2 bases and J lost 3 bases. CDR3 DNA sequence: TGCGCCAGCAGCTTTGGACTAGCGGGAGACTACAATGAGCAGTTCTTC. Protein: CASSFGLAGDYNEQFF.

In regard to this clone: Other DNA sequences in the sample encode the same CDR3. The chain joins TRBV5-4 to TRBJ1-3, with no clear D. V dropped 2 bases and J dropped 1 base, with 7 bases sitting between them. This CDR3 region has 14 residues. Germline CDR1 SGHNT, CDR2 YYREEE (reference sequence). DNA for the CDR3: TGTGCCAGCAGCTTAGTTGGATCTGGAAACACCATATATTTT. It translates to CASSLVGSGNTIYF.

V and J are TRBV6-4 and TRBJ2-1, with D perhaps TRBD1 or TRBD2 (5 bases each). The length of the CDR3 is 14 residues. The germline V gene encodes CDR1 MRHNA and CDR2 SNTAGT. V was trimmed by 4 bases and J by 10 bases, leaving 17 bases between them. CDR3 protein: CASSGNTGGQEQFF. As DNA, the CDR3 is TGTGCCAGCAGTGGAAACACAGGAGGACAAGAGCAGTTCTTC.

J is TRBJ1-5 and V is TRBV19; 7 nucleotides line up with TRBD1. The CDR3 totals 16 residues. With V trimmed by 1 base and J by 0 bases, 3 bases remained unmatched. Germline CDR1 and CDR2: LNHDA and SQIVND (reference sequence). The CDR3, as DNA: TGTGCCAGTAGTATAGGACAGGGAATTAGCAATCAGCCCCAGCATTTT. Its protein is CASSIGQGISNQPQHF.

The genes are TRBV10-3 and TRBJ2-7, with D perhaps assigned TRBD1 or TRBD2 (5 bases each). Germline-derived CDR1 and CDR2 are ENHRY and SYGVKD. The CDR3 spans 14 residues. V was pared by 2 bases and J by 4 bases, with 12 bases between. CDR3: CAISEGTGKYEQYF. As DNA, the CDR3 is TGTGCCATCAGTGAGGGGACGGGGAAATACGAGCAGTACTTC.

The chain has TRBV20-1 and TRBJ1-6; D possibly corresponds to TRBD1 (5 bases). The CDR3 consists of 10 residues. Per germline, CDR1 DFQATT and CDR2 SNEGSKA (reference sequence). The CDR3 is CTLGVPPLHF. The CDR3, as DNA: TGCACCCTAGGGGTCCCACCCCTCCACTTT.

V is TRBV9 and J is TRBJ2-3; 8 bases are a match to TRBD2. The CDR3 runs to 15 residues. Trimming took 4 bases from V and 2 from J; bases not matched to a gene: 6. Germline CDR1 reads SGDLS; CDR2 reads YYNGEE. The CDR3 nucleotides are TGTGCCAGCAGCCGATTAGCGGGAAACACAGATACGCAGTATTTT. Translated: CASSRLAGNTDTQYF.

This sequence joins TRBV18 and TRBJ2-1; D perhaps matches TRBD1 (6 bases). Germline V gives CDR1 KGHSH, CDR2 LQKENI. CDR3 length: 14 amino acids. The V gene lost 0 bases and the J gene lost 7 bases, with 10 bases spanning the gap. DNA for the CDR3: TGTGCCAGCTCACCACCGGACAGCCTGAATGAGCAGTTCTTC. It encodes CASSPPDSLNEQFF.

The CDR3 DNA reads as TGTGCCACCAGCTTACCCGGGGCCTACATGAACACTGAAGCTTTCTTT. It codes for CATSLPGAYMNTEAFF. The V gene is TRBV15, the J gene TRBJ1-1, with a possible D match to TRBD1 (5 bases). This CDR3 contains 16 residues. Germline V CDR1 and CDR2: LNHNV, YYDKDF (reference sequence). The V end lost 5 bases, the J end lost 0 bases, and 16 bases lay between the germline ends.

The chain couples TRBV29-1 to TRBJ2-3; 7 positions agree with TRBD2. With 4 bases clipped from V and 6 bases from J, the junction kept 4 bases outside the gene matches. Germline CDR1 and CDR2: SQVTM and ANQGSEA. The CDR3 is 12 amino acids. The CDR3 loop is CSVGRGDDTQYF. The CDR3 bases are TGCAGCGTTGGACGGGGGGATGATACGCAGTATTTT.

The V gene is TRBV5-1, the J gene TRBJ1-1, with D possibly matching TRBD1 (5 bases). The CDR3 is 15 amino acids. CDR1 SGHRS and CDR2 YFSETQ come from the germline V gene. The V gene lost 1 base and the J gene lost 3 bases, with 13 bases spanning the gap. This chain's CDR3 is CASSLNRWGDTEAFF. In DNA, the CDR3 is TGCGCCAGCAGCTTGAACCGGTGGGGGGACACTGAAGCTTTCTTT.

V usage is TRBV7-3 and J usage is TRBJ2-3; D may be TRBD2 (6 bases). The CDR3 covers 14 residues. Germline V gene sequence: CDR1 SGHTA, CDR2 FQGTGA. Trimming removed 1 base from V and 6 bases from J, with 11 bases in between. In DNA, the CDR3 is TGTGCCAGCAGCTTAAGCGGGAATGAGGATACGCAGTATTTT. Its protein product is CASSLSGNEDTQYF.

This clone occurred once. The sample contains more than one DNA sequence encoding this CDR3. The chain's CDR3 is CASSLGNTGELFF. The CDR3 DNA reads TGTGCCAGCAGTTTGGGCAACACCGGGGAGCTGTTTTTT. The chain recombines TRBV27 with TRBJ2-2; D is uncertain. Trimming shortened V by 3 bases and J by 2 bases, and 4 bases separated the two germline ends. The CDR3 contains 13 residues. From germline, CDR1 is MNHEY and CDR2 SMNVEV (reference sequence).

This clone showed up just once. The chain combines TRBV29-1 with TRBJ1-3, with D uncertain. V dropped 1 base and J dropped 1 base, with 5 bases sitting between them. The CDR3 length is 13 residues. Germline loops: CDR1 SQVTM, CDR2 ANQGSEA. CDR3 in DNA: TGCAGCGTTGAAGGGACGTCTGGAAACACCATATATTTT. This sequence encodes CSVEGTSGNTIYF.

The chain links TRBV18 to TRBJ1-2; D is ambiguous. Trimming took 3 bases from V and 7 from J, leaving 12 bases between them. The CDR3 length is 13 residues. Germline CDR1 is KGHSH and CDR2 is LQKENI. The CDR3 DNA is TGTGCCAGCTCACCGGACGGAAAAGGTGGCTACACCTTC. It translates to CASSPDGKGGYTF.